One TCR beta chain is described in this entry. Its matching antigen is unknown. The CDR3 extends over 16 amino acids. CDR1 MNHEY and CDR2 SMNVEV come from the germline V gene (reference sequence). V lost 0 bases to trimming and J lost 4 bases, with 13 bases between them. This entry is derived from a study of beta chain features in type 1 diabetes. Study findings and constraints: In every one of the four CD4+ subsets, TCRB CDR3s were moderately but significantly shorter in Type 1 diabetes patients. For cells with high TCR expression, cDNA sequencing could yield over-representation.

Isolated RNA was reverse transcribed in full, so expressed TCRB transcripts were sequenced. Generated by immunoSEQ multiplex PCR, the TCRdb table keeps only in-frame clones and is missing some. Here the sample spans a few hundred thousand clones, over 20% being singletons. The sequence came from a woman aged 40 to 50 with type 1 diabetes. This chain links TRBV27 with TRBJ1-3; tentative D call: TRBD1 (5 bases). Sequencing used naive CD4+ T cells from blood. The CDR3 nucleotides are TGTGCCAGCAGTTTATCGGCAGGGCTCTTAGGAAACACCATATATTTT. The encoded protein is CASSLSAGLLGNTIYF.